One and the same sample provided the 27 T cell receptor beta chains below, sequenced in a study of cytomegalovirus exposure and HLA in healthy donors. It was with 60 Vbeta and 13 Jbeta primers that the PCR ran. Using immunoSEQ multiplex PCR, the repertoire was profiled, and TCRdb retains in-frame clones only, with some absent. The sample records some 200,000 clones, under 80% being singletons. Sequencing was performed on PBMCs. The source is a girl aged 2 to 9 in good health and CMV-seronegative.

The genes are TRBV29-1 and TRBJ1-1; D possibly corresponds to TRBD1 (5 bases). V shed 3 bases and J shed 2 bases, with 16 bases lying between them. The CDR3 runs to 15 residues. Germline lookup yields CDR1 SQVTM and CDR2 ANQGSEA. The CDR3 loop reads CSVDPRQNLNTEAFF. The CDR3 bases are TGCAGCGTTGATCCGAGACAGAATTTAAACACTGAAGCTTTCTTT.

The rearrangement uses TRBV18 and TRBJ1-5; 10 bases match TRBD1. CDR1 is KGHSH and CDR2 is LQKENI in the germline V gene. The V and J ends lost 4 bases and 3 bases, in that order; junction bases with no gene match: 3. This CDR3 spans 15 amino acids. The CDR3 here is CASSRGTGANQPQHF. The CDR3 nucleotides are TGTGCCAGCTCACGGGGGACAGGGGCCAATCAGCCCCAGCATTTT.

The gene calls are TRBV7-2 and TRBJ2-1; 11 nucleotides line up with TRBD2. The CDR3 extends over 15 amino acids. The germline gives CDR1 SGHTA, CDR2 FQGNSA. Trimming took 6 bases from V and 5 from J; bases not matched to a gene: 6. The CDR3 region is CASRLAGALHNEQFF. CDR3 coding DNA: TGTGCCAGCAGACTAGCGGGAGCCCTCCACAATGAGCAGTTCTTC. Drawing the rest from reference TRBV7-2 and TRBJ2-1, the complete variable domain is GAGVSQSPSNKVTEKGKDVELRCDPISGHTALYWYRQSLGQGLEFLIYFQGNSAPDKSGLPSDRFSAERTGGSVSTLTIQRTQQEDSAVYLCASRLAGALHNEQFFGPGTRLTVL.

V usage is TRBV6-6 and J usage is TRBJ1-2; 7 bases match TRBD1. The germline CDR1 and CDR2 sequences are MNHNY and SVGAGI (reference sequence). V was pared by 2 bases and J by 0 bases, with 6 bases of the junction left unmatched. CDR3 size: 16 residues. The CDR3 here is CASSYERGLSNYGYTF. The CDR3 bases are TGTGCCAGCAGTTACGAAAGGGGGCTGTCTAACTATGGCTACACCTTC.

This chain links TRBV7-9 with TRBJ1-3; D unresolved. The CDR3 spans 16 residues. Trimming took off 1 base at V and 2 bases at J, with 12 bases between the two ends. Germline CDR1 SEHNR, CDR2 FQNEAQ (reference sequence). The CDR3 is CASSLGSTGTGNTIYF. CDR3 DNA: TGTGCCAGCAGCTTAGGGTCGACGGGGACTGGAAACACCATATATTTT.

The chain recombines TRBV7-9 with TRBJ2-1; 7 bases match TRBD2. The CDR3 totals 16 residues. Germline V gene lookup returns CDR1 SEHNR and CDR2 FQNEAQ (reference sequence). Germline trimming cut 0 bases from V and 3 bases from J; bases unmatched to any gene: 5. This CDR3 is CASSLATGTNYNEQFF. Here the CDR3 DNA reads TGTGCCAGCAGCTTAGCGACCGGGACTAACTACAATGAGCAGTTCTTC. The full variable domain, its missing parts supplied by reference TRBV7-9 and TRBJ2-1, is DTGVSQNPRHKITKRGQNVTFRCDPISEHNRLYWYRQTLGQGPEFLTYFQNEAQLEKSRLLSDRFSAERPKGSFSTLEIQRTEQGDSAMYLCASSLATGTNYNEQFFGPGTRLTVL.

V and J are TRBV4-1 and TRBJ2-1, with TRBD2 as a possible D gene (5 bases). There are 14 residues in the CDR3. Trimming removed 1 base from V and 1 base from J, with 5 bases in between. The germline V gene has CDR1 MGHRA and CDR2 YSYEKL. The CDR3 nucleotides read TGCGCCAGCAGCCAAGGCGGGTCCTACAATGAGCAGTTCTTC. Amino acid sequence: CASSQGGSYNEQFF.

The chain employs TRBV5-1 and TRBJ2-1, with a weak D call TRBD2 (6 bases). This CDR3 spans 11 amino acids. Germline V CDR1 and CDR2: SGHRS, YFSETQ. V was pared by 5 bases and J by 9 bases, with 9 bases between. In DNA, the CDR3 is TGCGCCAGCAGACGGGAGATTGAGCAGTTCTTC. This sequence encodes CASRREIEQFF.

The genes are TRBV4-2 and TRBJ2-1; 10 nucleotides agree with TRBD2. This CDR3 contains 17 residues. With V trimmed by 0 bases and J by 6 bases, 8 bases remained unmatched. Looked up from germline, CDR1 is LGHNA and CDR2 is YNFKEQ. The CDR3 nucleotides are TGTGCCAGCAGCCAAGAAACTAGCGGGAATTTTCTCAATGAGCAGTTCTTC. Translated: CASSQETSGNFLNEQFF.

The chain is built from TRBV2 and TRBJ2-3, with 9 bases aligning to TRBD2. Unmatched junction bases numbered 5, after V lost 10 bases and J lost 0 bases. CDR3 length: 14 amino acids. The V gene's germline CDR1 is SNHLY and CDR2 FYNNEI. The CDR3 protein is CATRLAESTDTQYF. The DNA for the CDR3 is TGTGCCACAAGACTAGCGGAGAGCACAGATACGCAGTATTTT.

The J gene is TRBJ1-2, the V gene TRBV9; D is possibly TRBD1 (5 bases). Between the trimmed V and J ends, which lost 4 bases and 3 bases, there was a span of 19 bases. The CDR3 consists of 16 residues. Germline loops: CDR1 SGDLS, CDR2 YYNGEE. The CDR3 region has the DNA TGTGCCAGCAGCCCGAGCTGGGGCAGGTCGTACTATGGCTACACCTTC. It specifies CASSPSWGRSYYGYTF.

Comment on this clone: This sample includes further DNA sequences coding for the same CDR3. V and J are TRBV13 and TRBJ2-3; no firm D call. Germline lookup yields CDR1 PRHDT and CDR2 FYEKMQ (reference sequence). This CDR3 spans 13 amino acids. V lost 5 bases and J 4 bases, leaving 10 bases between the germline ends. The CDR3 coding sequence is TGTGCCAGCAGCCTAGTGGGCGCAGATACGCAGTATTTT. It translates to CASSLVGADTQYF.

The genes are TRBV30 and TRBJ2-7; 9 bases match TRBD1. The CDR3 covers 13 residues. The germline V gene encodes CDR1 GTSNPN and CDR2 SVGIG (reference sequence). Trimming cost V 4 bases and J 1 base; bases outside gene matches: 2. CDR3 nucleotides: TGTGCCTGGAAGACAGGGGGGTCCTACGAGCAGTACTTC. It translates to CAWKTGGSYEQYF.

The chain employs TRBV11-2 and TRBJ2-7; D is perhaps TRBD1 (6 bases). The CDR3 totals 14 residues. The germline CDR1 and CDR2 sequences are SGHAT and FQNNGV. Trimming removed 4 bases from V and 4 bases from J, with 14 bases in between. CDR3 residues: CASSYSGGGYEQYF. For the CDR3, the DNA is TGTGCCAGCAGCTATTCTGGGGGCGGTTACGAGCAGTACTTC.

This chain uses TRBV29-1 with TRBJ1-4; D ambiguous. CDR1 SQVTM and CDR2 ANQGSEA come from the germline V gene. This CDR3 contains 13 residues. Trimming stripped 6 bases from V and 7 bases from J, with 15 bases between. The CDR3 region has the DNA TGCAGCGTGGTTGGAGGGATAGGTGAAAAACTGTTTTTT. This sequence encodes CSVVGGIGEKLFF.

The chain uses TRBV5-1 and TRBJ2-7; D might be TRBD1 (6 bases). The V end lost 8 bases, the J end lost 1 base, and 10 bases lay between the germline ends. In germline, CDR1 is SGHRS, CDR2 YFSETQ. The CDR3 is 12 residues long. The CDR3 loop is CASGTTSYEQYF. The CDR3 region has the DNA TGCGCCAGTGGGACAACTTCCTACGAGCAGTACTTC. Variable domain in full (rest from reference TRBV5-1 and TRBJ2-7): KAGVTQTPRYLIKTRGQQVTLSCSPISGHRSVSWYQQTPGQGLQFLFEYFSETQRNKGNFPGRFSGRQFSNSRSEMNVSTLELGDSALYLCASGTTSYEQYFGPGTRLTVT.

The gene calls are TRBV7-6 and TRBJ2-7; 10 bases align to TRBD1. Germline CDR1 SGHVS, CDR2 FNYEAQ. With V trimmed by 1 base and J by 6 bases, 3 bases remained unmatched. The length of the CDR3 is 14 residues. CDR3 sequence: CASSLGTGGSEQYF. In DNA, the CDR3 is TGTGCCAGCAGCTTAGGGACAGGGGGTAGCGAGCAGTACTTC.

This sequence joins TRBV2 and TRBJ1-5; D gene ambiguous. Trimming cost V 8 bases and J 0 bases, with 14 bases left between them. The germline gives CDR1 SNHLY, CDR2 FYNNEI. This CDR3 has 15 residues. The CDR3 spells CASGETTASNQPQHF. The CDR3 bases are TGTGCCAGCGGAGAAACCACCGCTAGCAATCAGCCCCAGCATTTT. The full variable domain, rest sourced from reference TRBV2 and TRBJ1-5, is EPEVTQTPSHQVTQMGQEVILRCVPISNHLYFYWYRQILGQKVEFLVSFYNNEISEKSEIFDDQFSVERPDGSNFTLKIRSTKLEDSAMYFCASGETTASNQPQHFGDGTRLSIL.

CDR3 sequence: CASSPGTELYGYTF. DNA for the CDR3: TGTGCCAGCAGTCCCGGGACAGAGCTCTATGGCTACACCTTC. The V call is TRBV27, the J call TRBJ1-2; the match to TRBD1 covers 7 bases. The CDR3 is 14 amino acids. The V gene end was trimmed by 5 bases and the J gene end by 4 bases; junction bases not matched to a gene: 7. The germline gives CDR1 MNHEY, CDR2 SMNVEV (reference sequence).

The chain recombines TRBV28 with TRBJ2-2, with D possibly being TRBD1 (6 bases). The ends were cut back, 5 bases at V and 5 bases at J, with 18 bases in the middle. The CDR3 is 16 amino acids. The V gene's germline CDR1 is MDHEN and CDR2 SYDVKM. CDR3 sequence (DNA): TGTGCCAGCAGTCCTCTAACGACGGGACATACCGGGGAGCTGTTTTTT. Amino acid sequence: CASSPLTTGHTGELFF.

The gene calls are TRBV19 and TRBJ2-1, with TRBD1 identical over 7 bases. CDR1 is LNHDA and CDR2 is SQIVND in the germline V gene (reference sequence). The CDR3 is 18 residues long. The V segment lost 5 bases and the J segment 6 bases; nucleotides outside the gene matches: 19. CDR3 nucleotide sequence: TGTGCCAGTAGTGGGGAATGGGGTGGCAGGGGGATGGGCAATGAGCAGTTCTTC. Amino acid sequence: CASSGEWGGRGMGNEQFF.

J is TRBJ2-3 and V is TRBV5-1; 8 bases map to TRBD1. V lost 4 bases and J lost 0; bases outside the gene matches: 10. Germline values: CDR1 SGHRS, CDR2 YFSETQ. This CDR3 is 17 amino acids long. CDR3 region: CASSRIGTGGSTDTQYF. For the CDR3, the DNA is TGCGCCAGCAGCCGAATCGGGACAGGTGGAAGCACAGATACGCAGTATTTT.

The CDR3 sequence is CASSLGDRDEQYF. The DNA of the CDR3 is TGTGCCAGCAGCTTAGGCGACAGGGATGAGCAGTACTTC. The chain uses TRBV7-6 and TRBJ2-7, with 7 bases identical to TRBD1. The CDR3 spans 13 residues. The ends lost 1 base at V and 7 bases at J; junction bases unmatched: 4. Germline CDR1 and CDR2: SGHVS and FNYEAQ.

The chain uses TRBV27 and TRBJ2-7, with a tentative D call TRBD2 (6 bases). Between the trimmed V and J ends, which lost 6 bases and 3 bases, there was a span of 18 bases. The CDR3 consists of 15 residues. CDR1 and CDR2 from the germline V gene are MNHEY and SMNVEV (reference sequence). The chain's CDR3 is CASSRGRGKLYEQYF. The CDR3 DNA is TGTGCCAGCAGCCGGGGACGCGGGAAACTCTACGAGCAGTACTTC.

The CDR3 nucleotides read TGCGCCAGCAGCCAAGATACCAGGAACTATGGCTACACCTTC. This translates into CASSQDTRNYGYTF. The J gene is TRBJ1-2, the V gene TRBV4-1, with unresolved D. CDR1 and CDR2 from the germline V gene are MGHRA and YSYEKL. The CDR3 sequence is 14 residues long. Trimming took 0 bases from V and 2 from J, leaving 7 bases between them.

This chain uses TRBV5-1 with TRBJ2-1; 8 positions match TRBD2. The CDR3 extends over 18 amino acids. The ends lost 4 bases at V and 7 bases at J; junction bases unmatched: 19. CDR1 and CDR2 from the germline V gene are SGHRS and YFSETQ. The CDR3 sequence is CASSLRASMRGEGNEQFF. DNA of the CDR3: TGCGCCAGCAGCCTTCGGGCGTCGATGCGGGGGGAAGGGAATGAGCAGTTCTTC.

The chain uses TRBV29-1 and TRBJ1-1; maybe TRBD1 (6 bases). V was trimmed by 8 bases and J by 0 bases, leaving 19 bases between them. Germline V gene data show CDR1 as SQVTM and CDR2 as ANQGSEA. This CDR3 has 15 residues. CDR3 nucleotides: TGCAGCATATCCGGGACACCGGACATGAACACTGAAGCTTTCTTT. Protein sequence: CSISGTPDMNTEAFF.